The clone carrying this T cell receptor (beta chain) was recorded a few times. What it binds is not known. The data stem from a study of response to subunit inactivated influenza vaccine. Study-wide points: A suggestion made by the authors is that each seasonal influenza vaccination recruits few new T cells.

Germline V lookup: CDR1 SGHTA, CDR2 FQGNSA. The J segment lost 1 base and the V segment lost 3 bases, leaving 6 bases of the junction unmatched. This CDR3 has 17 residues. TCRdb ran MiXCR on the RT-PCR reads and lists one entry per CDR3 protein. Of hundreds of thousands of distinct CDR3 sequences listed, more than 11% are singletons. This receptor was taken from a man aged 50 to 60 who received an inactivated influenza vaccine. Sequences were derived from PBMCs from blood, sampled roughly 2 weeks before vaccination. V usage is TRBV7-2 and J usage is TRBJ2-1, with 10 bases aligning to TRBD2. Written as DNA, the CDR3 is TGTGCCAGCAGCTTGGCTCCGACTAGCGGGTCCTACAATGAGCAGTTCTTC. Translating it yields CASSLAPTSGSYNEQFF.